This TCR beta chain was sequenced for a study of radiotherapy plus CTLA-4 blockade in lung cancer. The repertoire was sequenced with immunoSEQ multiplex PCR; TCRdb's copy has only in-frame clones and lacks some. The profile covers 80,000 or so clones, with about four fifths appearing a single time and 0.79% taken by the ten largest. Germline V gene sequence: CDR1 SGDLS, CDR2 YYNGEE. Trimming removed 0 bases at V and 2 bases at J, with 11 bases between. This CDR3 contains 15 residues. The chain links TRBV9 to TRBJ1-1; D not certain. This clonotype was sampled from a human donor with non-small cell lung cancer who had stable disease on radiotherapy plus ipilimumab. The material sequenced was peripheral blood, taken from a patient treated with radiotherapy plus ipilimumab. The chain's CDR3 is CASSVGNQRNTEAFF. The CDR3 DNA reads TGTGCCAGCAGCGTAGGTAACCAAAGAAACACTGAAGCTTTCTTT.